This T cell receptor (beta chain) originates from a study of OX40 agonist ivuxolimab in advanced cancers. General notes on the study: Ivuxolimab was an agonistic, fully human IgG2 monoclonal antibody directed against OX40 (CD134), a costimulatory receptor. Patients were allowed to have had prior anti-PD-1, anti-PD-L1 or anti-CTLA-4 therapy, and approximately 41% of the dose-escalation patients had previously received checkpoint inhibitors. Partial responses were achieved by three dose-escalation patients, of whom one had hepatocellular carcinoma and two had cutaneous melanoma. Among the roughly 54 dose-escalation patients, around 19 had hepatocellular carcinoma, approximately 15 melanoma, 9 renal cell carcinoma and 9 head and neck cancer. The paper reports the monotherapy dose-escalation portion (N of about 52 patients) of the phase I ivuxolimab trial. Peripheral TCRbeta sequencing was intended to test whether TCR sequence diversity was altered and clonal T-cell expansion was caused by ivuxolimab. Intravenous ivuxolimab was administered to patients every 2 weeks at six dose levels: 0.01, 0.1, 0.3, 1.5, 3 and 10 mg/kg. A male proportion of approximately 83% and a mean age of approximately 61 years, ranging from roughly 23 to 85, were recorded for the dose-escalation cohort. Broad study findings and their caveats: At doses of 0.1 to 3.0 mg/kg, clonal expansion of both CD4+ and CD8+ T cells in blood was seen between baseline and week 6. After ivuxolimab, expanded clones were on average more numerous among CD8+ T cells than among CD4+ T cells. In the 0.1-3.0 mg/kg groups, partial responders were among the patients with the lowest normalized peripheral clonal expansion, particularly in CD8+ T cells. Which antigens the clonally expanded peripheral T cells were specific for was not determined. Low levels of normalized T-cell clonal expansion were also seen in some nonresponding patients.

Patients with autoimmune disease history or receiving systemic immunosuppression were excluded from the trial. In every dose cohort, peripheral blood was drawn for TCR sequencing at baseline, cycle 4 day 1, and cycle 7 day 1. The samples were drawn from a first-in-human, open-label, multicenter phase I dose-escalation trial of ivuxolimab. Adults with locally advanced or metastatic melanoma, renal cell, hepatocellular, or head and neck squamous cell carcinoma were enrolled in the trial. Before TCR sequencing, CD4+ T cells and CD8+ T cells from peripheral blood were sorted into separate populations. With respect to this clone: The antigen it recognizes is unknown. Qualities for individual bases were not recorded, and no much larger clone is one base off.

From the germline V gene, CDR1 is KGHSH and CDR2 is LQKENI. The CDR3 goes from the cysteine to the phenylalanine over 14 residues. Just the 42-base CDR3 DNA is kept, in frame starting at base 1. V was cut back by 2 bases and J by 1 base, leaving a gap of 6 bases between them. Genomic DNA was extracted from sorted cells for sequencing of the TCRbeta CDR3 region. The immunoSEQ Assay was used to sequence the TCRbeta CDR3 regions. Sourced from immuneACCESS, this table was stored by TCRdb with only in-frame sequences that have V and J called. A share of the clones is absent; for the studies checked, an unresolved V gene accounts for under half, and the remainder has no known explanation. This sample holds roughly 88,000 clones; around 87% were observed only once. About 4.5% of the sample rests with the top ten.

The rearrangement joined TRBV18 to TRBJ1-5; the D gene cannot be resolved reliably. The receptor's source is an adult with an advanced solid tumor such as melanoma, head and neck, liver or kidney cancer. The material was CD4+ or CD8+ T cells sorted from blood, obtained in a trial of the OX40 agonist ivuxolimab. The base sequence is TGTGCCAGCTCACCAGAGGACAGCAATCAGCCCCAGCATTTT. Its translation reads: CASSPEDSNQPQHF.